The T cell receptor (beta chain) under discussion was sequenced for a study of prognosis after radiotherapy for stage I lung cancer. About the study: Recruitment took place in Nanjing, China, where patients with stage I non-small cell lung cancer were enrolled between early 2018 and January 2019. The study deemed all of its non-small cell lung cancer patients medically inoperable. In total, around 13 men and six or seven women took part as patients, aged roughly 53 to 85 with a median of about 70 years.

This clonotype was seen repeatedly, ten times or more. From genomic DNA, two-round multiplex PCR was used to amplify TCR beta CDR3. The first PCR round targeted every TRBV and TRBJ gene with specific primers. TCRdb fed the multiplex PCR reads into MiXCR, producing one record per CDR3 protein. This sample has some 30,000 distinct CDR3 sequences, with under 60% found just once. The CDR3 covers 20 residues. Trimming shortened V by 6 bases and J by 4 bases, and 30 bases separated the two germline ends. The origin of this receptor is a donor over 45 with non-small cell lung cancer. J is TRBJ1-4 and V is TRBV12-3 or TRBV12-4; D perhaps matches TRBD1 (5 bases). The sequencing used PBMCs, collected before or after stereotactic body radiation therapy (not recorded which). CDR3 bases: TGTGCCAGCAGCTATCACCCCGGTACAGGCAGGACGGGGGGTAATGAAAAACTGTTTTTT. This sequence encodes CASSYHPGTGRTGGNEKLFF.